A single sample gave rise to the 5 T cell receptor beta chains below, sequenced in a study of CD8 T cells in ankylosing spondylitis. TCRdb re-called the 5' RACE reads with MiXCR, one entry per CDR3 protein. The sample carries 85,000 to 100,000 distinct CDR3 sequences, about 8.5% recorded once. The sample consisted of blood, either unsorted or a sorted T cell fraction (not recorded which). The receptors were gathered from a male donor with ankylosing spondylitis or in good health (not recorded which).

This clonotype was found many times. The rearrangement uses TRBV18 and TRBJ2-7, with 7 nucleotides matching TRBD1. Germline values: CDR1 KGHSH, CDR2 LQKENI. The CDR3 extends over 13 amino acids. V lost 6 bases to trimming and J lost 5 bases; unmatched junction nucleotides: 7. The CDR3 reads CASSPGQDHEQYF. CDR3 nucleotide sequence: TGTGCCAGCTCTCCAGGACAGGACCACGAGCAGTACTTC.

This clonotype occurred many times. This rearrangement joins TRBV5-1 to TRBJ2-7; D uncertain. In germline, CDR1 is SGHRS, CDR2 YFSETQ. The CDR3 has 12 residues. Between the trimmed V and J ends, which lost 4 bases and 6 bases, there was a span of 11 bases. CDR3 loop: CASSPLTGEQYF. CDR3 bases: TGCGCCAGCAGCCCTCTAACGGGCGAGCAGTACTTC.

The sample holds many counts of this clonotype. This chain uses TRBV9 with TRBJ2-2; D is tentatively TRBD1 or TRBD2 (6 bases each). The CDR3 spans 14 residues. From germline, CDR1 is SGDLS and CDR2 YYNGEE. The ends were cut back, 3 bases at V and 6 bases at J, with 12 bases in the middle. CDR3 region: CASSGGGGPGELFF. In DNA, the CDR3 is TGTGCCAGCAGCGGGGGTGGGGGGCCCGGGGAGCTGTTTTTT.

This clonotype was counted many times. The CDR3 spells CSAMKGIGYGYTF. DNA of the CDR3: TGCAGTGCTATGAAGGGAATTGGCTATGGCTACACCTTC. This chain connects TRBV20-1 to TRBJ1-2; D unclear. This CDR3 has 13 residues. CDR1 DFQATT and CDR2 SNEGSKA come from the germline V gene (reference sequence). V was pared by 4 bases and J by 4 bases, with 13 bases between.

At least ten counts were recorded for this clonotype. The rearrangement joins TRBV27 to TRBJ2-2; D may be TRBD1 or TRBD2 (5 bases each). V was cut by 3 bases and J by 5 bases, with 7 bases left in between. The CDR3 loop spans 13 amino acids. Germline lookup yields CDR1 MNHEY and CDR2 SMNVEV (reference sequence). The CDR3 loop reads CASSLGETGELFF. In nucleotides, the CDR3 is TGTGCCAGCAGTTTGGGGGAAACCGGGGAGCTGTTTTTT.